This T cell receptor (beta chain) was sequenced for a study of identical twins. TCRdb reprocessed the 5' RACE reads via MiXCR and lists one record per CDR3 protein. Of about 220,000 distinct CDR3 sequences in the sample, less than 10% were seen once. There are 14 residues in the CDR3. V lost 6 bases and J lost 4; bases outside the gene matches: 7. Germline CDR1 is SEHNR and CDR2 is FQNEAQ (reference sequence). The sequence was obtained from a woman aged 18-30 years in good health. The sample comprised memory (CD45RO+) T cells sorted from blood. The chain employs TRBV7-9 and TRBJ2-3; 7 nucleotides agree with TRBD1. CDR3 nucleotides: TGTGCCAGCAGTTCCACAGGGGTTTCAGATACGCAGTATTTT. This translates into CASSSTGVSDTQYF. The entire variable domain, with the rest obtained from reference TRBV7-9 and TRBJ2-3, is as follows: DTGVSQNPRHKITKRGQNVTFRCDPISEHNRLYWYRQTLGQGPEFLTYFQNEAQLEKSRLLSDRFSAERPKGSFSTLEIQRTEQGDSAMYLCASSSTGVSDTQYFGPGTRLTVL.